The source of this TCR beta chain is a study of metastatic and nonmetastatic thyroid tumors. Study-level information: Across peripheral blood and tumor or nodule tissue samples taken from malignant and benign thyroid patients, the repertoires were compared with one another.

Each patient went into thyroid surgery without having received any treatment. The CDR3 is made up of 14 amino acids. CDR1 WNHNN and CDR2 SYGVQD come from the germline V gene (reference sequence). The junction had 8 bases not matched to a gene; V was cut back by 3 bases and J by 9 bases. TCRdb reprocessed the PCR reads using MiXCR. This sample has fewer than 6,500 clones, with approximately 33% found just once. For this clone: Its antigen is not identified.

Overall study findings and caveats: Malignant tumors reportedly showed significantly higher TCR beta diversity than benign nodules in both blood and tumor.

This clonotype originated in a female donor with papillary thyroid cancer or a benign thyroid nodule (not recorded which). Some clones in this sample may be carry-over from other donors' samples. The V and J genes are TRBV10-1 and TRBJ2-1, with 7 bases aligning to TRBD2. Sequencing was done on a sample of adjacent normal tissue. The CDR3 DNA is TGCGCCAGCAGTGATGGCGGGAGTAATAGTGAGCAGTTCTTC. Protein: CASSDGGSNSEQFF.